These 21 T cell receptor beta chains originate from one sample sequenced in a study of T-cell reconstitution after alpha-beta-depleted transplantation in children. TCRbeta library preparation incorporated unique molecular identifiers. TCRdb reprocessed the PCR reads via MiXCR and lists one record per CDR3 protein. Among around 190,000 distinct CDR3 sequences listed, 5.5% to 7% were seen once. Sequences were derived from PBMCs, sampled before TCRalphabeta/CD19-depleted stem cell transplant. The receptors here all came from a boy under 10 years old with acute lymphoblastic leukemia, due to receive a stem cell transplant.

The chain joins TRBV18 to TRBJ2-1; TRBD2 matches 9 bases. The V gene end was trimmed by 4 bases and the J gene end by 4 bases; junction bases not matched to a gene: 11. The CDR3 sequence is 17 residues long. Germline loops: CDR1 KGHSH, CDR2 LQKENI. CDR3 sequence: CASSRKQLAGGYNEQFF. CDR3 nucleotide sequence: TGTGCCAGCTCACGAAAACAACTAGCGGGTGGATACAATGAGCAGTTCTTC.

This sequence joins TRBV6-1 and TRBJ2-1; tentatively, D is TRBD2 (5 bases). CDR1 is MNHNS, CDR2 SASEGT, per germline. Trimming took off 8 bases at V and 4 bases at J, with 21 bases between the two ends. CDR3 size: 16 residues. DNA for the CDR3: TGTGCCAGCCCGAGGGCCGGATGGGAGACTTACAATGAGCAGTTCTTC. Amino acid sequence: CASPRAGWETYNEQFF.

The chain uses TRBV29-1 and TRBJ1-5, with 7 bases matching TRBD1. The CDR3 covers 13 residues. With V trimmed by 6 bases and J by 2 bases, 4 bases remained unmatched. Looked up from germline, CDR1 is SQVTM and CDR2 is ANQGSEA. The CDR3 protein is CSVLGQGNQPQHF. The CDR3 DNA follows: TGCAGCGTCCTTGGACAGGGCAATCAGCCCCAGCATTTT. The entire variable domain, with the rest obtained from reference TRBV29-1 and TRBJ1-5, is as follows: SAVISQKPSRDICQRGTSLTIQCQVDSQVTMMFWYRQQPGQSLTLIATANQGSEATYESGFVIDKFPISRPNLTFSTLTVSNMSPEDSSIYLCSVLGQGNQPQHFGDGTRLSIL.

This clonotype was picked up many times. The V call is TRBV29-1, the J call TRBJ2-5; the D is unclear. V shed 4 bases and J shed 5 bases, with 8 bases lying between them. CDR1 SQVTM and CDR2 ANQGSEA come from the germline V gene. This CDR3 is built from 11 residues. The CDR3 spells CSVASWETQYF. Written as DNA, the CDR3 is TGCAGCGTTGCCAGCTGGGAGACCCAGTACTTC.

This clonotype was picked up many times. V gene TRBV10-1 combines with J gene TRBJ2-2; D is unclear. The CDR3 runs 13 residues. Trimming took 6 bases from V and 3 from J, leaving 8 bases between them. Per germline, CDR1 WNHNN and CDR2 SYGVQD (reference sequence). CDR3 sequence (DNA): TGCGCCAGCAGAGAGACATACACCGGGGAGCTGTTTTTT. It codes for CASRETYTGELFF.

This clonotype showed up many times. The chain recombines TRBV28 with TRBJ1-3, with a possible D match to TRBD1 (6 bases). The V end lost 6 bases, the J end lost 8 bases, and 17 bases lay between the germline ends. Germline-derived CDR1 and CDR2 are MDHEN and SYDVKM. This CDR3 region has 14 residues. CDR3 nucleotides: TGTGCCAGCAGAGTCCGGGGCAGGGGCCACACCATATATTTT. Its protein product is CASRVRGRGHTIYF.

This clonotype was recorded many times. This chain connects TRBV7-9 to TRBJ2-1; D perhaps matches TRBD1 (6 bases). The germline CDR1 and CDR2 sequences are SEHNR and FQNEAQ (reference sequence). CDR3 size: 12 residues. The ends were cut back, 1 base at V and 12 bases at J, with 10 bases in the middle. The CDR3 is CASSLGGGRQFF. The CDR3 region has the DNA TGTGCCAGCAGCTTAGGAGGGGGTCGGCAGTTCTTC. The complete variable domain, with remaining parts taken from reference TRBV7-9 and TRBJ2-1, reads DTGVSQNPRHKITKRGQNVTFRCDPISEHNRLYWYRQTLGQGPEFLTYFQNEAQLEKSRLLSDRFSAERPKGSFSTLEIQRTEQGDSAMYLCASSLGGGRQFFGPGTRLTVL.

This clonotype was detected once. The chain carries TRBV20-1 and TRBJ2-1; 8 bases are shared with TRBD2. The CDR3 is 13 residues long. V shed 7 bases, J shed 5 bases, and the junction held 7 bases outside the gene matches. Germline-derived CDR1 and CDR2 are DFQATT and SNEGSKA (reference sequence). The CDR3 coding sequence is TGCAGTGTCGGGGGGGGGAGACACAATGAGCAGTTCTTC. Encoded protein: CSVGGGRHNEQFF.

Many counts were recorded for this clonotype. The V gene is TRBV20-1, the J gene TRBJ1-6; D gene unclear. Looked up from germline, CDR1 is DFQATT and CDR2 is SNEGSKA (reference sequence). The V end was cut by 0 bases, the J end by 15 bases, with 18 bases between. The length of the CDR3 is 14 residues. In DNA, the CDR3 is TGCAGTGCTAGAGATCGGAACACTTCGCCTGACCTCCACTTT. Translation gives CSARDRNTSPDLHF.

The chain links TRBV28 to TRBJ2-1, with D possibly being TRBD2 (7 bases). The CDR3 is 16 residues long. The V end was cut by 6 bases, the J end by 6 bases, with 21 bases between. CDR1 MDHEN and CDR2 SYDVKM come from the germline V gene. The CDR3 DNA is TGTGCCAGCAGCGATAGGGGGGGCTCCCCTCGCAATGAGCAGTTCTTC. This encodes CASSDRGGSPRNEQFF.

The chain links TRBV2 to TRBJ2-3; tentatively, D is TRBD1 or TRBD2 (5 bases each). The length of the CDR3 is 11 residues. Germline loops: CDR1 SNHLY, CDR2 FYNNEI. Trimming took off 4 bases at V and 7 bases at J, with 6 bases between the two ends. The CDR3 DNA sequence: TGTGCCAGCAGTGGGGGGAATACGCAGTATTTT. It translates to CASSGGNTQYF.

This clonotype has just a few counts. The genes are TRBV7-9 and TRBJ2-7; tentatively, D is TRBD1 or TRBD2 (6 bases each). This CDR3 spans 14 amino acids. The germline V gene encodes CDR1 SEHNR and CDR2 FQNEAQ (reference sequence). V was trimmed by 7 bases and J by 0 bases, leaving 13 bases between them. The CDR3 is CASNKGGNSYEQYF. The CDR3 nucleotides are TGTGCCAGCAACAAGGGGGGCAACTCCTACGAGCAGTACTTC. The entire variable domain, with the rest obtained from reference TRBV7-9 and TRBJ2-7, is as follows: DTGVSQNPRHKITKRGQNVTFRCDPISEHNRLYWYRQTLGQGPEFLTYFQNEAQLEKSRLLSDRFSAERPKGSFSTLEIQRTEQGDSAMYLCASNKGGNSYEQYFGPGTRLTVT.

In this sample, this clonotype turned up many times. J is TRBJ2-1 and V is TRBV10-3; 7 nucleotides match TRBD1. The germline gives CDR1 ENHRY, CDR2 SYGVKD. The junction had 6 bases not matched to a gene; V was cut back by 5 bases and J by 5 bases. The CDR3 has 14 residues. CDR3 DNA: TGTGCCATCAGTCGAATGGGACAGAACAATGAGCAGTTCTTC. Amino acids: CAISRMGQNNEQFF.

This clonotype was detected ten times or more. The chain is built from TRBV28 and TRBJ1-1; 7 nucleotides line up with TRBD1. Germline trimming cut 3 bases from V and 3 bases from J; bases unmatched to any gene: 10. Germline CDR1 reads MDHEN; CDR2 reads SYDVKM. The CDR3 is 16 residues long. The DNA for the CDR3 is TGTGCCAGCAGTTTGAACCTGGAGGGGGCTGACACTGAAGCTTTCTTT. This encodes CASSLNLEGADTEAFF.

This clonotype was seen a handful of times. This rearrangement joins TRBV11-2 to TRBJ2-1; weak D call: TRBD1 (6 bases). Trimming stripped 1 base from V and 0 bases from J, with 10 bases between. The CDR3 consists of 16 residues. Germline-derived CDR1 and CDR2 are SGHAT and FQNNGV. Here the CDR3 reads CASSLVLGGSYNEQFF. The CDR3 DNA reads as TGTGCCAGCAGCTTAGTCCTAGGGGGCTCCTACAATGAGCAGTTCTTC.

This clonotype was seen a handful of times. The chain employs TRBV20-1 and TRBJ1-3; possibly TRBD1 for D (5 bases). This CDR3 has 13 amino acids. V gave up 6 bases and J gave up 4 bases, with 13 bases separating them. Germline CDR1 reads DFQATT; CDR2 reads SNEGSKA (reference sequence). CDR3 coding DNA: TGCAGTGCCGAGGGGATTTTGGGAAACACCATATATTTT. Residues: CSAEGILGNTIYF.

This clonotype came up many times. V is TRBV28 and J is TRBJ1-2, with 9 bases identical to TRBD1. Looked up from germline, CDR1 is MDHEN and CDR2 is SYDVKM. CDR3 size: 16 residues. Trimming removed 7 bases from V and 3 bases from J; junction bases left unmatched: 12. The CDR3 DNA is TGTGCCAGCACTTCTTGGACAGGGGCCGGAGACTATGGCTACACCTTC. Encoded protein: CASTSWTGAGDYGYTF.

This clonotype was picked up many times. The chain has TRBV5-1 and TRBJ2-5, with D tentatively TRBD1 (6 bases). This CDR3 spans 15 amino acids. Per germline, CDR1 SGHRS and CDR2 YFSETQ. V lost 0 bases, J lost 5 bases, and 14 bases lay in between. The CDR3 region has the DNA TGCGCCAGCAGCTTGGGTCCTACAGGGATGGAGACCCAGTACTTC. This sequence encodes CASSLGPTGMETQYF.

The CDR3 DNA reads as TGTGCCACCAGGGAGGGACTAGCATACAATGAGCAGTTCTTC. Residues: CATREGLAYNEQFF. The V call is TRBV15, the J call TRBJ2-1, with 9 bases aligning to TRBD2. V dropped 6 bases and J dropped 4; count of bases not matched to a gene: 4. CDR3 size: 14 residues. The germline CDR1 and CDR2 sequences are LNHNV and YYDKDF (reference sequence).

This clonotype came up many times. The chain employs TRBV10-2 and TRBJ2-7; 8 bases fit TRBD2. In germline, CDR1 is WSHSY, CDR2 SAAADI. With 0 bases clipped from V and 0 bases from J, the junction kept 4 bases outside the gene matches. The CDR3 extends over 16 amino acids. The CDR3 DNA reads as TGCGCCAGCAGTGAGTCGAACCGGGGGGGCTCCTACGAGCAGTACTTC. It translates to CASSESNRGGSYEQYF.

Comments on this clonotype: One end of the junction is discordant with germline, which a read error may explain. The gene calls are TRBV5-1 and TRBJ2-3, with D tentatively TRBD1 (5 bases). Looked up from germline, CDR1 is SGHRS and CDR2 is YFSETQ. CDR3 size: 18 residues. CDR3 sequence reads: CASSLDETGSRSADTKYF. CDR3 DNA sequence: TGCGCCAGCAGCTTGGATGAAACAGGATCTCGTAGTGCAGATACGAAGTATTTT.